The 5 T cell receptor beta chains below were found in one sample sequenced in a study of T cell responses to AZD1222 COVID-19 vaccine (dated by TCRdb to about 2021). Preparation of the library involved the immunoSEQ multiplex PCR assay. This immuneACCESS table, as held by TCRdb, lists in-frame sequences with V and J called but not all clones. Of the missing ones, under half trace to an unresolved V gene in checked studies; the others have no known cause. The sample table shows about 150,000 clones, and roughly 92% are seen once. Of the sample, about 1.6% is held by the ten largest clones. What the time point label conveys for this sample: baseline before first vaccination. Sequenced here: peripheral blood, sampled on day 0 of AZD1222 vaccination. The source of these receptors is an adult in good health.

V and J are TRBV19 and TRBJ1-2, with TRBD1 identical over 10 bases. The germline V gene has CDR1 LNHDA and CDR2 SQIVND (reference sequence). V was clipped by 5 bases and J by 7 bases; unmatched bases: 4. The CDR3 loop spans 13 amino acids. The CDR3 bases are TGTGCCAGTAGTCCGAGGGACAGGGGTGGCTACACCTTC. This encodes CASSPRDRGGYTF.

V is TRBV10-2 and J is TRBJ2-7; TRBD2 is a possible D gene (6 bases). Germline CDR1 is WSHSY and CDR2 is SAAADI. This CDR3 comprises 15 residues. Trimming shortened V by 5 bases and J by 0 bases, and 14 bases separated the two germline ends. The CDR3 sequence: CASSPTSQASYEQYF. DNA of the CDR3: TGCGCCAGCAGTCCTACTAGCCAGGCCTCCTACGAGCAGTACTTC.

The V and J genes are TRBV9 and TRBJ1-1; 9 bases line up with TRBD1. V dropped 1 base and J dropped 4; count of bases not matched to a gene: 5. The CDR3 runs to 15 residues. Germline V CDR1 and CDR2: SGDLS, YYNGEE. The CDR3 protein is CASSVFGQGSTEAFF. The DNA for the CDR3 is TGTGCCAGCAGCGTATTTGGACAGGGGAGCACTGAAGCTTTCTTT.

The chain is built from TRBV4-1 and TRBJ2-1, with 10 bases lining up with TRBD2. With V trimmed by 4 bases and J by 7 bases, 13 bases remained unmatched. CDR3 size: 17 residues. Germline-derived CDR1 and CDR2 are MGHRA and YSYEKL. The CDR3 sequence: CASSPSFVASGSNEQFF. CDR3 in DNA: TGCGCCAGCAGCCCGAGCTTTGTGGCTAGCGGGAGTAATGAGCAGTTCTTC.

This chain's CDR3 is CASSSGVVYNEQFF. The CDR3 DNA sequence: TGTGCCAGCAGTTCAGGGGTTGTCTACAATGAGCAGTTCTTC. J is TRBJ2-1 and V is TRBV13; D is perhaps TRBD1 (6 bases). Per the germline V gene, CDR1 is PRHDT and CDR2 is FYEKMQ (reference sequence). This CDR3 has 14 amino acids. V was trimmed by 6 bases and J by 3 bases, leaving 12 bases between them.